The next 18 T cell receptor beta chains were all read from a single sample in a study of blood T cell repertoires in COVID-19. Only in-frame clones appear in the TCRdb table, and some are missing; sequencing was by immunoSEQ multiplex PCR. The sample lists under 300,000 clones; 81% were seen once. The source material was peripheral blood. The source of these receptors is a woman aged 55-70 years with active or convalescent COVID-19.

This chain joins TRBV6-5 and TRBJ1-2; 8 bases map to TRBD1. The CDR3 totals 14 residues. V gave up 6 bases and J gave up 3 bases; unmatched junction bases: 6. From germline, CDR1 is MNHEY and CDR2 SVGAGI. The CDR3 region has the DNA TGTGCCAGCAGCCCCCTACAGGGGGACTATGGCTACACCTTC. Amino acid sequence: CASSPLQGDYGYTF.

This clone was observed once. This chain links TRBV6-5 with TRBJ1-5; D unclear. The V gene's germline CDR1 is MNHEY and CDR2 SVGAGI. CDR3 size: 14 residues. The V gene lost 6 bases and the J gene lost 7 bases, with 16 bases spanning the gap. The CDR3 DNA sequence: TGTGCCAGCAGCCTTTTAGGAGCGGGCCAGCCCCAGCATTTT. Translated: CASSLLGAGQPQHF.

V usage is TRBV3-1 (or the pseudogene TRBV3-2) and J usage is TRBJ2-7, with 11 bases matching TRBD2. CDR1 is LGHDT and CDR2 is YNNKEL in the germline V gene (reference sequence). The CDR3 sequence is 16 residues long. Losses at the gene ends were 1 base for V and 3 bases for J; bases not matched to a gene: 5. The CDR3 DNA reads as TGTGCCAGCAGCCAAGTTCAACTAGCGGGGGACTACGAGCAGTACTTC. Translated: CASSQVQLAGDYEQYF.

V is TRBV7-8 and J is TRBJ2-2; 14 nucleotides line up with TRBD2. V lost 3 bases and J lost 8; bases outside the gene matches: 5. The CDR3 has 16 residues. Germline loops: CDR1 SGHVS, CDR2 FQNEAQ. The CDR3: CASSLTSGGAIGELFF. The CDR3 coding sequence is TGTGCCAGCAGCTTGACTAGCGGGGGGGCCATAGGGGAGCTGTTTTTT. Full variable domain (remainder filled in from reference TRBV7-8 and TRBJ2-2): GAGVSQSPRYKVAKRGQDVALRCDPISGHVSLFWYQQALGQGPEFLTYFQNEAQLDKSGLPSDRFFAERPEGSVSTLKIQRTQQEDSAVYLCASSLTSGGAIGELFFGEGSRLTVL.

The chain links TRBV4-1 to TRBJ1-6, with a possible D match to TRBD1 (5 bases). This CDR3 is 14 amino acids long. Trimming cost V 3 bases and J 7 bases, with 10 bases left between them. CDR1 MGHRA and CDR2 YSYEKL come from the germline V gene. The CDR3 loop reads CASSQGRANSPLHF. The DNA of the CDR3 is TGCGCCAGCAGCCAGGGCAGGGCGAATTCACCCCTCCACTTT.

In DNA form, the CDR3 reads TGTGCCAGCGGGGGGACGAAGAGCACAGATACGCAGTATTTT. Encoded protein: CASGGTKSTDTQYF. The rearrangement joins TRBV7-6 to TRBJ2-3; possible D gene TRBD2, 6 bases. V lost 8 bases, J lost 0 bases, and 12 bases lay in between. This CDR3 contains 14 residues. The germline gives CDR1 SGHVS, CDR2 FNYEAQ. Full variable domain (rest looked up from reference TRBV7-6 and TRBJ2-3): GAGVSQSPRYKVTKRGQDVALRCDPISGHVSLYWYRQALGQGPEFLTYFNYEAQQDKSGLPNDRFSAERPEGSISTLTIQRTEQRDSAMYRCASGGTKSTDTQYFGPGTRLTVL.

This clone was observed a single time. The chain links TRBV5-5 to TRBJ1-1; perhaps TRBD1 as D (5 bases). The V end lost 2 bases, the J end lost 1 base, and 9 bases lay between the germline ends. The CDR3 is 14 residues long. Germline-derived CDR1 and CDR2 are SGHKS and YYEKEE (reference sequence). The CDR3 loop reads CASSLFTGNTEAFF. The CDR3 DNA reads TGTGCCAGCAGCTTATTTACAGGGAACACTGAAGCTTTCTTT.

The genes are TRBV23-1 and TRBJ1-6; no firm D call. TRBV23-1 is an ORF; its function is uncertain. This CDR3 has 17 amino acids. V was cut by 3 bases and J by 8 bases, with 20 bases left in between. The CDR3 region is CASSHLSRNYKDSPLHF. CDR3 bases: TGCGCCAGCAGTCACCTGTCCCGGAACTACAAAGATTCACCCCTCCACTTT.

This chain connects TRBV5-1 to TRBJ2-7, with 9 bases that match TRBD1. From germline, CDR1 is SGHRS and CDR2 YFSETQ. CDR3 length: 17 residues. V gave up 1 base and J gave up 3 bases; unmatched junction bases: 11. The CDR3 is CASSLLTQGGQGYEQYF. As DNA, the CDR3 is TGCGCCAGCAGCTTGTTGACCCAAGGGGGACAGGGCTACGAGCAGTACTTC.

The chain joins TRBV5-4 to TRBJ2-1, with D tentatively TRBD2 (5 bases). In germline, CDR1 is SGHNT, CDR2 YYREEE (reference sequence). Trimming stripped 4 bases from V and 4 bases from J, with 12 bases between. CDR3 length: 14 amino acids. The CDR3, as DNA: TGTGCCAGCAGCCTACGGACTCCTTACAATGAGCAGTTCTTC. This translates into CASSLRTPYNEQFF. The entire variable domain, with the rest obtained from reference TRBV5-4 and TRBJ2-1, is as follows: ETGVTQSPTHLIKTRGQQVTLRCSSQSGHNTVSWYQQALGQGPQFIFQYYREEENGRGNFPPRFSGLQFPNYSSELNVNALELDDSALYLCASSLRTPYNEQFFGPGTRLTVL.

The V and J genes are TRBV5-1 and TRBJ1-1; 7 bases line up with TRBD1. The CDR3 sequence is 17 residues long. Germline-derived CDR1 and CDR2 are SGHRS and YFSETQ. Trimming took 2 bases from V and 0 from J; bases not matched to a gene: 10. CDR3 protein: CASSFTGAGTMNTEAFF. The CDR3 coding sequence is TGCGCCAGCAGCTTCACAGGGGCGGGGACCATGAACACTGAAGCTTTCTTT.

The rearrangement uses TRBV9 and TRBJ1-2; the match to TRBD1 covers 9 bases. The CDR3 is 16 amino acids. Germline assignment: CDR1 SGDLS and CDR2 YYNGEE. The V and J ends lost 4 bases and 1 base, in that order; junction bases with no gene match: 8. The CDR3 region is CASSSADRGLNYGYTF. In nucleotides, the CDR3 is TGTGCCAGCAGCTCCGCGGACAGGGGACTTAACTATGGCTACACCTTC.

The rearrangement links TRBV6-4 to TRBJ2-5; TRBD2 matches 7 bases. Trimming at V came to 6 bases and at J to 5 bases, leaving 9 bases not matched to a gene. CDR1 is MRHNA, CDR2 SNTAGT, per germline. This CDR3 has 14 residues. The CDR3 DNA sequence: TGTGCCAGCAGCTGGGAGGGGCAGGGTGAGACCCAGTACTTC. Its protein is CASSWEGQGETQYF.

This chain uses TRBV3-1 (or the pseudogene TRBV3-2) with TRBJ1-1, with 8 nucleotides matching TRBD1. Per germline, CDR1 LGHDT and CDR2 YNNKEL (reference sequence). V was clipped by 3 bases and J by 3 bases; unmatched bases: 9. This CDR3 is built from 16 residues. CDR3 sequence: CASSQSWGQEDTEAFF. CDR3 nucleotides: TGTGCCAGCAGCCAGTCGTGGGGACAGGAGGACACTGAAGCTTTCTTT.

The rearrangement uses TRBV19 and TRBJ2-3; 11 bases are shared with TRBD2. The CDR3 runs to 17 residues. With 2 bases clipped from V and 0 bases from J, the junction kept 4 bases outside the gene matches. The V gene's germline CDR1 is LNHDA and CDR2 SQIVND (reference sequence). This CDR3 is CASSILAGGSSTDTQYF. Written as DNA, the CDR3 is TGTGCCAGTAGTATACTAGCGGGGGGTTCTAGCACAGATACGCAGTATTTT.

This clone turned up a few times. The gene calls are TRBV21-1 and TRBJ1-1. TRBV21-1 is labeled a pseudogene. The CDR3 is 11 residues long. The CDR3 bases are TGTGCCAGCAGCAAAGATGAGGGAGGTTTCTTT. It codes for CASSKDEGGFF.

This clone was picked up one time. The chain is built from TRBV19 and TRBJ1-2; no definite D call. The germline CDR1 and CDR2 sequences are LNHDA and SQIVND (reference sequence). This CDR3 contains 11 residues. The V gene lost 3 bases and the J gene lost 7 bases, with 6 bases spanning the gap. The CDR3 loop is CASSMTGGYTF. The CDR3 coding sequence is TGTGCCAGTAGTATGACGGGTGGCTACACCTTC.

The chain has TRBV27 and TRBJ1-6; TRBD1 might be the D (5 bases). The V gene lost 0 bases and the J gene lost 9 bases, with 9 bases spanning the gap. Per the germline V gene, CDR1 is MNHEY and CDR2 is SMNVEV (reference sequence). CDR3 length equals 14 residues. This CDR3 reads CASSLSRGGSPLHF. The CDR3 bases are TGTGCCAGCAGTTTATCTAGGGGCGGTTCACCCCTCCACTTT.